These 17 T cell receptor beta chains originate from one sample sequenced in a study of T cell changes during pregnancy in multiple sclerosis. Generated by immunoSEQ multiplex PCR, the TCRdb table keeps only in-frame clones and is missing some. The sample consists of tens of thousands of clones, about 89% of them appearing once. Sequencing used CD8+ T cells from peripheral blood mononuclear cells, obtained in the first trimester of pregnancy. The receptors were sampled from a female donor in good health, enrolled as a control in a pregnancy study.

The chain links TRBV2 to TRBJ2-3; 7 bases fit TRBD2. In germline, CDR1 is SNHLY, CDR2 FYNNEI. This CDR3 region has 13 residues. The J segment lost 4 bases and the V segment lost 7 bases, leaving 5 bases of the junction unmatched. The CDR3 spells CASNRGVADTQYF. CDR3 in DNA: TGTGCCAGCAACCGGGGGGTGGCAGATACGCAGTATTTT. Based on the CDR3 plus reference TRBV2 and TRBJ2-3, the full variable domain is EPEVTQTPSHQVTQMGQEVILRCVPISNHLYFYWYRQILGQKVEFLVSFYNNEISEKSEIFDDQFSVERPDGSNFTLKIRSTKLEDSAMYFCASNRGVADTQYFGPGTRLTVL.

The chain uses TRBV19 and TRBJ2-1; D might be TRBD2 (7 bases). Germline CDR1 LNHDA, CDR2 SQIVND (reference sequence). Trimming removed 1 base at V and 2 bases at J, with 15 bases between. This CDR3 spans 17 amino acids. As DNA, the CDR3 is TGTGCCAGTAGTATAGGGGGGGGGCAGGGAACCTACAATGAGCAGTTCTTC. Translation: CASSIGGGQGTYNEQFF.

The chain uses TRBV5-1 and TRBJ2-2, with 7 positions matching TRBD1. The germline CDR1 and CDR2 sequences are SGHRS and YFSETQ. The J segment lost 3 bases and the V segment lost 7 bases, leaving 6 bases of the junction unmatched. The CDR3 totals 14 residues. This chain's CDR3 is CASDPTGYTGELFF. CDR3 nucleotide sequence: TGCGCCAGCGACCCGACAGGGTACACCGGGGAGCTGTTTTTT.

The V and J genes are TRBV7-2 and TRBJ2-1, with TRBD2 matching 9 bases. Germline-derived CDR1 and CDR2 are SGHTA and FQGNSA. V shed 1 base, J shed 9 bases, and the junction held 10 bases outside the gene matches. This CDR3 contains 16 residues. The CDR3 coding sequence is TGTGCCAGCAGCTTAGGACTTAGGCTAGCGGGGTTTGAGCAGTTCTTC. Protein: CASSLGLRLAGFEQFF.

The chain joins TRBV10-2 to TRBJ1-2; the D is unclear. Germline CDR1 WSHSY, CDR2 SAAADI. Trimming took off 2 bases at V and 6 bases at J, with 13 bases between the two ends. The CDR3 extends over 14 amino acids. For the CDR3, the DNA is TGCGCCAGCAGTGAGGTACCTACCCGCGATGGCTACACCTTC. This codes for CASSEVPTRDGYTF.

The CDR3 here is CASSATGTGIPGAFF. DNA for the CDR3: TGTGCCAGTAGTGCTACCGGGACAGGGATACCAGGCGCTTTCTTT. This chain links TRBV19 with TRBJ1-1, with TRBD1 identical over 9 bases. Losses at the gene ends were 5 bases for V and 11 bases for J; bases not matched to a gene: 15. Germline CDR1 is LNHDA and CDR2 is SQIVND (reference sequence). The CDR3 consists of 15 residues.

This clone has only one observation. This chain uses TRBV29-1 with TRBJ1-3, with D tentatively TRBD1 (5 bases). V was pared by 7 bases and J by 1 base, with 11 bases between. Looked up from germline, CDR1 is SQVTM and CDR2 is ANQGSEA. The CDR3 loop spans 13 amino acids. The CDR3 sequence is CSGDSFSGNTIYF. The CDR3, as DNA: TGCAGCGGGGACTCCTTTTCTGGAAACACCATATATTTT.

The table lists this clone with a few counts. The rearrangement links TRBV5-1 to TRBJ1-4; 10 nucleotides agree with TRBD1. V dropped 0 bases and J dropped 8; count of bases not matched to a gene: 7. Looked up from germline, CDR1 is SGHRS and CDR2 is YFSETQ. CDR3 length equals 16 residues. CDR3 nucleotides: TGCGCCAGCAGCTTGGCCGGGACAGGGGCGGGAGAAAAACTGTTTTTT. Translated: CASSLAGTGAGEKLFF.

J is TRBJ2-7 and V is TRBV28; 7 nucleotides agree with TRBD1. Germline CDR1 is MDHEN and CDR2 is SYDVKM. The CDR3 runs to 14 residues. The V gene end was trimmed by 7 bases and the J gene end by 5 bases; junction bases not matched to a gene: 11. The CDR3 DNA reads TGTGCCAGCATACCGGGACAGATCGGCCACGAGCAGTACTTC. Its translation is CASIPGQIGHEQYF.

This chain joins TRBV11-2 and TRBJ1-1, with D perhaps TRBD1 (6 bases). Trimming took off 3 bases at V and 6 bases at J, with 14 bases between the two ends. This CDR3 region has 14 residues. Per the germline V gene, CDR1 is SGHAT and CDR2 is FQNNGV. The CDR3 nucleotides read TGTGCCAGCAGCTTGCAAACTTGGGGGCCTGAAGCTTTCTTT. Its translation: CASSLQTWGPEAFF.

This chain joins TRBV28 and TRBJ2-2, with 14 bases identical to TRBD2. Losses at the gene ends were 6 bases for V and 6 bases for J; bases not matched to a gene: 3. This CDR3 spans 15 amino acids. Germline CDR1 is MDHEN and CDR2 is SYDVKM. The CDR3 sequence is CASSPGLAGAGELFF. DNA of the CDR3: TGTGCCAGCAGCCCGGGACTAGCGGGAGCCGGGGAGCTGTTTTTT.

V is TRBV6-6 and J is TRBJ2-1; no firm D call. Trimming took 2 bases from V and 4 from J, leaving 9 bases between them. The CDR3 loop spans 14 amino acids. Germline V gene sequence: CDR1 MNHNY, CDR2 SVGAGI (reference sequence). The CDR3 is CASSYLASYNEQFF. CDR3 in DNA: TGTGCCAGCAGTTACCTGGCATCTTACAATGAGCAGTTCTTC.

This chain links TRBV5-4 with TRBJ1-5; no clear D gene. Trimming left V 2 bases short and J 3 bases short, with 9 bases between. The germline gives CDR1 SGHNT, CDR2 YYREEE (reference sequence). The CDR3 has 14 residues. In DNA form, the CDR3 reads TGTGCCAGCAGCTTAAACGGAGCCAATCAGCCCCAGCATTTT. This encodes CASSLNGANQPQHF.

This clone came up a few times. As DNA, the CDR3 is TGTGCCAGCAGCGACACAGGGGTAAACGAGCAGTACTTC. It encodes CASSDTGVNEQYF. The chain is built from TRBV5-4 and TRBJ2-7, with 7 positions matching TRBD1. There are 13 residues in the CDR3. CDR1 SGHNT and CDR2 YYREEE come from the germline V gene (reference sequence). Trimming cost V 4 bases and J 5 bases; bases outside gene matches: 6.

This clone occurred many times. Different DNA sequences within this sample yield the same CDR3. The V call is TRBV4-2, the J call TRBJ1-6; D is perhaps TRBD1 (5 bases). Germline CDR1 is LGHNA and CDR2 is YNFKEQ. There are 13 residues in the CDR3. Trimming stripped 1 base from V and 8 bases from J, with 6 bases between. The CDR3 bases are TGTGCCAGCAGCCAAGGGGGCGATTCACCCCTCCACTTT. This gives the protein CASSQGGDSPLHF.

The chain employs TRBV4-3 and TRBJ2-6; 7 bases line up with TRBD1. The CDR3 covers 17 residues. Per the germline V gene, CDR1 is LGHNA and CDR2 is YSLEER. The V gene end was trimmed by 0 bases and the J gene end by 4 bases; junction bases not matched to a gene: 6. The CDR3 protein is CASSQEVTGDGANVLTF. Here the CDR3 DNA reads TGCGCCAGCAGCCAAGAGGTAACAGGGGACGGGGCCAACGTCCTGACTTTC.

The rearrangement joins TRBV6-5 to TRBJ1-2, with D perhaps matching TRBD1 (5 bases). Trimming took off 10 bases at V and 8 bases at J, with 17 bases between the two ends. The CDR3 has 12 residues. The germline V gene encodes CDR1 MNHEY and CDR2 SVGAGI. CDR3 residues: CATHQGGVGYTF. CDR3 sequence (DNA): TGTGCCACCCACCAGGGAGGGGTCGGCTACACCTTC.